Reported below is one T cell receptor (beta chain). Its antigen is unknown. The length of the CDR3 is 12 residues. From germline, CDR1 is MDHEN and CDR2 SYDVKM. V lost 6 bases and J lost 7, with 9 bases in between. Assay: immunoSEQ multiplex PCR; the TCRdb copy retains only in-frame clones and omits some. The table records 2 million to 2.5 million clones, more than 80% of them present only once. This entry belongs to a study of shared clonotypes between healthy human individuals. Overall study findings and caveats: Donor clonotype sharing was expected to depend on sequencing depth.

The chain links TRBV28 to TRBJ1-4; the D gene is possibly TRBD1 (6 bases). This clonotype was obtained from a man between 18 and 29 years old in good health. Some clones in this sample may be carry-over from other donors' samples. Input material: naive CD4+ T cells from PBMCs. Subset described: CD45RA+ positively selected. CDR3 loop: CASRTGAEKLFF. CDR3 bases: TGTGCCAGCAGGACAGGCGCTGAAAAACTGTTTTTT.